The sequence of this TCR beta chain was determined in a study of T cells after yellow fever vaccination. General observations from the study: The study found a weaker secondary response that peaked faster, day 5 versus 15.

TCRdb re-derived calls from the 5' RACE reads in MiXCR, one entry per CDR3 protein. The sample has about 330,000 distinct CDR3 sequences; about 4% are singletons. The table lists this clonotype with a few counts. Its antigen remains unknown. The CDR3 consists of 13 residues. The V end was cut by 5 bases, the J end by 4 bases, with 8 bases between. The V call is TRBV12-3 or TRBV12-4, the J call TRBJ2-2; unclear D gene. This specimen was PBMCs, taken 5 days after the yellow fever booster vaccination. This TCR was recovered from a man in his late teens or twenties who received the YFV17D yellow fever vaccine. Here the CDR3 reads CASSLPSTGELFF. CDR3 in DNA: TGTGCCAGCAGTCTTCCCAGCACCGGGGAGCTGTTTTTT.